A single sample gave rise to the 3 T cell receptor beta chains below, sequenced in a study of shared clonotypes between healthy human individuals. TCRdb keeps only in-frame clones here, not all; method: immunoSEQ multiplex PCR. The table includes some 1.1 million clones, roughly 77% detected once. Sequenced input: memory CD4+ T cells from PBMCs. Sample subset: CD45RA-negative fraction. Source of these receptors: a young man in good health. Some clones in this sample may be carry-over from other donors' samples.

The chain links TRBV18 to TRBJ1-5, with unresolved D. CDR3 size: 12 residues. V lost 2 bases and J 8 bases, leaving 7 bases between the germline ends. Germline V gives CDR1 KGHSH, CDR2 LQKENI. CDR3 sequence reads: CASSPYGEPQHF. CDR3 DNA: TGTGCCAGCTCACCATACGGGGAGCCCCAGCATTTT.

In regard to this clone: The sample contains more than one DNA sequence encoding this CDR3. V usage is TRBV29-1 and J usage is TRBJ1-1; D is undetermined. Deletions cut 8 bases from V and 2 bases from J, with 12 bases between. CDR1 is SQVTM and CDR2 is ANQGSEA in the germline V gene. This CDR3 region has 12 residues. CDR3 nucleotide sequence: TGCAGCCCTGGTGGACGCAACACTGAAGCTTTCTTT. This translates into CSPGGRNTEAFF.

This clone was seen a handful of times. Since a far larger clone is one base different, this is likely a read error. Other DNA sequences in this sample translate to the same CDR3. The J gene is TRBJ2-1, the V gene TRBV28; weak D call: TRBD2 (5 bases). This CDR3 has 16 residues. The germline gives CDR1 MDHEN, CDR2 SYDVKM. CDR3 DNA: TGCGCCAGCAGTTACCCTCACGGAGGTTCCTACAATGAGCAGTTCTTC. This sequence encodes CASSYPHGGSYNEQFF.